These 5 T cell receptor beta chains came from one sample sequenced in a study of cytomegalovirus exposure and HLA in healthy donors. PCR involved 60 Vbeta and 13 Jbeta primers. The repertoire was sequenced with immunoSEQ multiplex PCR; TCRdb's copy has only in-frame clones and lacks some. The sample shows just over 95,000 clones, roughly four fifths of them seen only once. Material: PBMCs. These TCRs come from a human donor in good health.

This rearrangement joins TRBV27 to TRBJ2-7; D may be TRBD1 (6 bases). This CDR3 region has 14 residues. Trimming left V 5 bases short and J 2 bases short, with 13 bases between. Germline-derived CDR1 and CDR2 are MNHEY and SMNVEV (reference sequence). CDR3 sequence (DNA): TGTGCCAGCAGTCCAGGGACAATGACCTACGAGCAGTACTTC. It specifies CASSPGTMTYEQYF.

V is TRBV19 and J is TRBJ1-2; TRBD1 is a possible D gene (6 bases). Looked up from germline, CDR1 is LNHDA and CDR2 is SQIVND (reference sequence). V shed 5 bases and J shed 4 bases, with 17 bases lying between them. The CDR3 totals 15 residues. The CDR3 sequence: CASSQGMTGTYGYTF. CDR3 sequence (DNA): TGTGCCAGTAGTCAGGGAATGACAGGAACCTATGGCTACACCTTC.

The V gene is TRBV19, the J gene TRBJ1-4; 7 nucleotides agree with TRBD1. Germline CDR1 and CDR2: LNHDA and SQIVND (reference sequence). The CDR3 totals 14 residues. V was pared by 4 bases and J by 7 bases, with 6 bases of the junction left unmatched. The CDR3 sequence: CASSTDRDSEKLFF. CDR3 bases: TGTGCCAGTAGTACCGACAGGGACAGTGAAAAACTGTTTTTT.

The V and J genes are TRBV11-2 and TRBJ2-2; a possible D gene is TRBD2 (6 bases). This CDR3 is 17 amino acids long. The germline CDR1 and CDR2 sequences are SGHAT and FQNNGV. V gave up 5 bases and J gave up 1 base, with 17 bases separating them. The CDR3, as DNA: TGTGCCAGCAGCCCGCGTTGGGGGGATGGGAACACCGGGGAGCTGTTTTTT. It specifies CASSPRWGDGNTGELFF.

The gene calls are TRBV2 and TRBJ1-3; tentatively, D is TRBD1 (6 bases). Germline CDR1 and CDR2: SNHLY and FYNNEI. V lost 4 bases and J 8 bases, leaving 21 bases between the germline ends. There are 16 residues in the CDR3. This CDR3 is CASSVSQGRAGDTIYF. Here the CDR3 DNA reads TGTGCCAGCAGTGTTAGCCAGGGGAGGGCCGGGGACACCATATATTTT.